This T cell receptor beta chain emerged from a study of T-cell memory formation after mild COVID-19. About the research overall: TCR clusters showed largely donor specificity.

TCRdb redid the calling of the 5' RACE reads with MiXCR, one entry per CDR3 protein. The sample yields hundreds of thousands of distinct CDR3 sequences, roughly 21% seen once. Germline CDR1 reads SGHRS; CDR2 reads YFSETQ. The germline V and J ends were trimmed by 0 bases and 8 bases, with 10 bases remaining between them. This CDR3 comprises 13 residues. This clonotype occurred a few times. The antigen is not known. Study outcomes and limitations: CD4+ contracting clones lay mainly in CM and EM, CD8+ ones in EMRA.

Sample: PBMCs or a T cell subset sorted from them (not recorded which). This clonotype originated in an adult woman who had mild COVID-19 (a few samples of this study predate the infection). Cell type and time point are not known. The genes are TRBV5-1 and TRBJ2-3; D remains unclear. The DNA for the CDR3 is TGCGCCAGCAGCTTGGGGTCGCCGGCTACGCAGTATTTT. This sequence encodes CASSLGSPATQYF.